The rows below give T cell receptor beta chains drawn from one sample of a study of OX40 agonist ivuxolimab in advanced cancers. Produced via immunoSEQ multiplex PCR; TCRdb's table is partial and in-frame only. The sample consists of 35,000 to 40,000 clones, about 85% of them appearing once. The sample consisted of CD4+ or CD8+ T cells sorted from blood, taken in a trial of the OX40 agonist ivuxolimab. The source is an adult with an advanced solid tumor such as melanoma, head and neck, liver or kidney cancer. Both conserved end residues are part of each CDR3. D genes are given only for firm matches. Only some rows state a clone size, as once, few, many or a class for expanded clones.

CDR3nt: TGCGCCAGCAGCCAAACATTTAGCGGGGGGCCATACGAGCAGTACTTC
CDR3aa: CASSQTFSGGPYEQYF
v_gene: TRBV4-3
d_gene: TRBD2
abundance: -
j_gene: TRBJ2-7

CDR3nt: TGTGCCAGCAGTGAAGCAGGAAAGAACACTGAAGCTTTCTTT
CDR3aa: CASSEAGKNTEAFF
v_gene: TRBV25-1
d_gene: -
abundance: -
j_gene: TRBJ1-1

CDR3nt: TGTGCCAGCAGTTTTCTGCAGGGAGCGTACGAGCAGTACTTC
CDR3aa: CASSFLQGAYEQYF
v_gene: TRBV27
d_gene: -
abundance: once
j_gene: TRBJ2-7

CDR3nt: TGTGCCAGCAGTGAGGGGCTTTACCCACCCCTCCACTTT
CDR3aa: CASSEGLYPPLHF
v_gene: TRBV6-1
d_gene: -
abundance: -
j_gene: TRBJ1-6

CDR3nt: TGCGCCAGCAATTTACGGGAGGGCGACACTGAAGCTTTCTTT
CDR3aa: CASNLREGDTEAFF
v_gene: TRBV5-1
d_gene: -
abundance: -
j_gene: TRBJ1-1

CDR3nt: TGTGCCACCAGCAGAGATCGGGGTACTAGCGGGCGCGGGTCCTACAATGAGCAGTTCTTC
CDR3aa: CATSRDRGTSGRGSYNEQFF
v_gene: TRBV15
d_gene: TRBD2
abundance: -
j_gene: TRBJ2-1

CDR3nt: TGTGCCTGCACTATACGGTTTGGGCAGTTCTTC
CDR3aa: CACTIRFGQFF
v_gene: TRBV2
d_gene: -
abundance: -
j_gene: TRBJ2-1

CDR3nt: TGCGCCAGCAGCCAAGATGCTAGCGGAATCCAAGAGACCCAGTACTTC
CDR3aa: CASSQDASGIQETQYF
v_gene: TRBV4-3
d_gene: TRBD2
abundance: -
j_gene: TRBJ2-5

CDR3nt: TGTGCCAGCAGAGGGGATCGCACAGATACGCAGTATTTT
CDR3aa: CASRGDRTDTQYF
v_gene: TRBV6-5
d_gene: -
abundance: -
j_gene: TRBJ2-3

CDR3nt: TGTGCCAGCAGTTTAGGAGAAAGGAACTATGGCTACACCTTC
CDR3aa: CASSLGERNYGYTF
v_gene: TRBV28
d_gene: -
abundance: once
j_gene: TRBJ1-2

CDR3nt: TGTGCCATCAGTGAGTCGACTCTTAGCTCCTATAATTCACCCCTCCACTTT
CDR3aa: CAISESTLSSYNSPLHF
v_gene: TRBV6-1
d_gene: -
abundance: -
j_gene: TRBJ1-6

CDR3nt: TGTGCCAGCAGGCCAGGGGGACCTCTAGGGTATGGCTACACCTTC
CDR3aa: CASRPGGPLGYGYTF
v_gene: TRBV5-5
d_gene: TRBD1
abundance: -
j_gene: TRBJ1-2

CDR3nt: TGCGCCAGCAGAGTAGGACAAACGAACACCGGGGAGCTGTTTTTT
CDR3aa: CASRVGQTNTGELFF
v_gene: TRBV10-2
d_gene: -
abundance: -
j_gene: TRBJ2-2

CDR3nt: TGTGCCAGCAGTGACACGGGAGGGTCCTACGAGCAGTACTTC
CDR3aa: CASSDTGGSYEQYF
v_gene: TRBV6-1
d_gene: TRBD2
abundance: once
j_gene: TRBJ2-7

CDR3nt: TGTGCCAGCACCAAGAACACTGAAGCTTTCTTT
CDR3aa: CASTKNTEAFF
v_gene: TRBV7-3
d_gene: -
abundance: once
j_gene: TRBJ1-1

CDR3nt: TGTGCCAGCAGCCCAGGGACTAGCGGGGGCCGGAACACCGGGGAGCTGTTTTTT
CDR3aa: CASSPGTSGGRNTGELFF
v_gene: TRBV5-5
d_gene: TRBD2
abundance: -
j_gene: TRBJ2-2

CDR3nt: TGCGCCAGCAGCCTGGACAGGCAAATCACCGGGGAGCTGTTTTTT
CDR3aa: CASSLDRQITGELFF
v_gene: TRBV4-3
d_gene: TRBD1
abundance: -
j_gene: TRBJ2-2

CDR3nt: TGTGCCAGCATTTTCCACTCTGGAAACACCATATATTTT
CDR3aa: CASIFHSGNTIYF
v_gene: TRBV6-1
d_gene: -
abundance: -
j_gene: TRBJ1-3

CDR3nt: TGTGCCAGCAGTGAAGCGAGGGTCGGAGAGCAGTACTTC
CDR3aa: CASSEARVGEQYF
v_gene: TRBV2
d_gene: -
abundance: -
j_gene: TRBJ2-7

CDR3nt: TGTGCCAGCAGCTCCGGCCAGGCAGCTAACTATGGCTACACCTTC
CDR3aa: CASSSGQAANYGYTF
v_gene: TRBV11-3
d_gene: -
abundance: -
j_gene: TRBJ1-2

CDR3nt: TGTGCCAGCAGTTACTCGATTCGGGGAGACACCATATATTTT
CDR3aa: CASSYSIRGDTIYF
v_gene: TRBV6-5
d_gene: -
abundance: -
j_gene: TRBJ1-3

CDR3nt: TGTGCCAGCAGGGGACAGGGCTACACCGGAGAGCTGTTTTTT
CDR3aa: CASRGQGYTGELFF
v_gene: TRBV6-5
d_gene: TRBD1
abundance: -
j_gene: TRBJ2-2

CDR3nt: TGTGCCAGTAGCTCAAACTTGGAAAAACTGTTTTTT
CDR3aa: CASSSNLEKLFF
v_gene: TRBV19
d_gene: -
abundance: few
j_gene: TRBJ1-4

CDR3nt: TGTGCCAGCAGCAAAAAGAAGCCGCATATCGGTAGCAATCAGCCCCAGCATTTT
CDR3aa: CASSKKKPHIGSNQPQHF
v_gene: TRBV21-1
d_gene: -
abundance: once
j_gene: TRBJ1-5

CDR3nt: TGTGCCAGCAGCTTAGAAATAGATACTAACTATGGCTACACCTTC
CDR3aa: CASSLEIDTNYGYTF
v_gene: TRBV7-9
d_gene: -
abundance: -
j_gene: TRBJ1-2

CDR3nt: TGTGCCAGCAGCCCCACGTTGTACCAAGAGACCCAGTACTTC
CDR3aa: CASSPTLYQETQYF
v_gene: TRBV7-9
d_gene: -
abundance: -
j_gene: TRBJ2-5

CDR3nt: TGCAGCGGGGGATGGGTCTACGAGCAGTACTTC
CDR3aa: CSGGWVYEQYF
v_gene: TRBV29-1
d_gene: -
abundance: -
j_gene: TRBJ2-7

CDR3nt: TGTGCCAGCAGCCTGGACCCCACCCCCGGCGGGGAGCTGTTTTTT
CDR3aa: CASSLDPTPGGELFF
v_gene: TRBV11-2
d_gene: -
abundance: -
j_gene: TRBJ2-2

CDR3nt: TGTGCCAGTAGTAGACAGGGGGAGACCCAGTACTTC
CDR3aa: CASSRQGETQYF
v_gene: TRBV19
d_gene: TRBD1
abundance: once
j_gene: TRBJ2-5

CDR3nt: TGTGCCAGCAGTTACGCAAGGACACAACTGGTGCAGTTCTTC
CDR3aa: CASSYARTQLVQFF
v_gene: TRBV6-6
d_gene: -
abundance: -
j_gene: TRBJ2-1

CDR3nt: TGTGCCAGCAGCCAAGCAGAAGGGGGGGGCACTGAAGCTTTCTTT
CDR3aa: CASSQAEGGGTEAFF
v_gene: TRBV4-2
d_gene: -
abundance: -
j_gene: TRBJ1-1

CDR3nt: TGTGCCAGTAGTATCAGGACCTTGAACACTGAAGCTTTCTTT
CDR3aa: CASSIRTLNTEAFF
v_gene: TRBV19
d_gene: -
abundance: few
j_gene: TRBJ1-1

CDR3nt: TGTGCCAGCAGCTGGGACAGGGGTGGTGGAAACACCATATATTTT
CDR3aa: CASSWDRGGGNTIYF
v_gene: TRBV5-6
d_gene: TRBD1
abundance: -
j_gene: TRBJ1-3

CDR3nt: TGTGCTCTGAGGACAGACATTGAAAAACTGTTTTTT
CDR3aa: CALRTDIEKLFF
v_gene: TRBV2
d_gene: -
abundance: once
j_gene: TRBJ1-4

CDR3nt: TGTGCCAGCTCACCACCTGCTACTATAGCCAAAAACATTCAGTACTTC
CDR3aa: CASSPPATIAKNIQYF
v_gene: TRBV18
d_gene: -
abundance: -
j_gene: TRBJ2-4

CDR3nt: TGTGCCAGCAGCTTGGATTCAGGTTACGAGCAGTACTTC
CDR3aa: CASSLDSGYEQYF
v_gene: TRBV5-4
d_gene: -
abundance: -
j_gene: TRBJ2-7

CDR3nt: TGTGCCAGTAGTACGGACAGGGACACTGAAGCTTTCTTT
CDR3aa: CASSTDRDTEAFF
v_gene: TRBV19
d_gene: TRBD1
abundance: -
j_gene: TRBJ1-1

CDR3nt: TGTGCCAGCAGCCAACTTTCCGGGACAGGTTACTCCTACGAGCAGTACTTC
CDR3aa: CASSQLSGTGYSYEQYF
v_gene: TRBV4-2
d_gene: TRBD1
abundance: -
j_gene: TRBJ2-7

CDR3nt: TGTGCCAGCAGTGTGTGGCAGTCCTCCTACAATGAGCAGTTCTTC
CDR3aa: CASSVWQSSYNEQFF
v_gene: TRBV2
d_gene: -
abundance: -
j_gene: TRBJ2-1

CDR3nt: TGTGCCAGCAGCCAAGGAGCTAACACCGGGGAGCTGTTTTTT
CDR3aa: CASSQGANTGELFF
v_gene: TRBV7-3
d_gene: -
abundance: -
j_gene: TRBJ2-2

CDR3nt: TGTGCCAGCAGCGGCGCAGTCGGCAAAAACATTCAGTACTTC
CDR3aa: CASSGAVGKNIQYF
v_gene: TRBV9
d_gene: -
abundance: -
j_gene: TRBJ2-4

CDR3nt: TGCAGTGCTAGAGCTATTGAAAAACTGTTTTTT
CDR3aa: CSARAIEKLFF
v_gene: TRBV20-1
d_gene: -
abundance: -
j_gene: TRBJ1-4

CDR3nt: TGTGCCAGCAGCGAATTCCCAGGGGAGAGCAATCAGCCCCAGCATTTT
CDR3aa: CASSEFPGESNQPQHF
v_gene: TRBV7-6
d_gene: -
abundance: -
j_gene: TRBJ1-5

CDR3nt: TGTGCCAGCAGTGAGTACAGAGGAACTAGCACAGATACGCAGTATTTT
CDR3aa: CASSEYRGTSTDTQYF
v_gene: TRBV6-1
d_gene: -
abundance: once
j_gene: TRBJ2-3

CDR3nt: TGTGCCAGCAGCCGACTAGCGGGGCACACCGGGGAGCTGTTTTTT
CDR3aa: CASSRLAGHTGELFF
v_gene: TRBV7-2
d_gene: TRBD2
abundance: -
j_gene: TRBJ2-2

CDR3nt: TGTGCCAGCAGCTCCCCCTCGGGGGGGGTAAATCAAGATACGCAGTATTTT
CDR3aa: CASSSPSGGVNQDTQYF
v_gene: TRBV7-9
d_gene: TRBD2
abundance: -
j_gene: TRBJ2-3

CDR3nt: TGTGCCAGCAGCTTAGTCGGACTAGCGACTGAGCAGTTCTTC
CDR3aa: CASSLVGLATEQFF
v_gene: TRBV7-2
d_gene: TRBD2
abundance: -
j_gene: TRBJ2-1

CDR3nt: TGTGCCAGCAGCTTAGTGTGGGGATCGGACCATAATGAAAAACTGTTTTTT
CDR3aa: CASSLVWGSDHNEKLFF
v_gene: TRBV7-4
d_gene: -
abundance: -
j_gene: TRBJ1-4

CDR3nt: TGCGCCAGCAGCTTAAGGGGGCAGGCCACTGAAGCTTTCTTT
CDR3aa: CASSLRGQATEAFF
v_gene: TRBV5-1
d_gene: TRBD1
abundance: -
j_gene: TRBJ1-1